This TCR beta chain was obtained from a study of cytomegalovirus exposure and HLA in healthy donors. Trimming left V 3 bases short and J 4 bases short, with 10 bases between. Germline V gives CDR1 LNHDA, CDR2 SQIVND (reference sequence). CDR3 size: 14 residues. In the PCR, 60 Vbeta and 13 Jbeta primers were used. Assay: immunoSEQ multiplex PCR; the TCRdb copy retains only in-frame clones and omits some. This sample's table reports tens of thousands of clones. The rearrangement joins TRBV19 to TRBJ1-5; a possible D gene is TRBD1 (5 bases). The TCR was taken from a man between 45 and 60 years old in good health and CMV-seronegative. What was sequenced was PBMCs. In DNA form, the CDR3 reads TGTGCCAGTAGTATCGACAGTTCGAATCAGCCCCAGCATTTT. This translates into CASSIDSSNQPQHF.